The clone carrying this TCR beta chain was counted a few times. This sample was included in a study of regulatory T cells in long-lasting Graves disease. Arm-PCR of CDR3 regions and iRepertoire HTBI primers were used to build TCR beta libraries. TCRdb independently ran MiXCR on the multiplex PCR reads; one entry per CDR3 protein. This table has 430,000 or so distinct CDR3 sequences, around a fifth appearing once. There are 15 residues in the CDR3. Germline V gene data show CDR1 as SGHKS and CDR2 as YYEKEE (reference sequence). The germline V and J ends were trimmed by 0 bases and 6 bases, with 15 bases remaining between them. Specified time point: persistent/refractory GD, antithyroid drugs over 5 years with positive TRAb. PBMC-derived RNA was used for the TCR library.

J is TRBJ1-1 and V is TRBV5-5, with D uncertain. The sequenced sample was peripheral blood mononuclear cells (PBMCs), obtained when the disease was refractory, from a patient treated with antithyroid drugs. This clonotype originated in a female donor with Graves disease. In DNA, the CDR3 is TGTGCCAGCAGCTTGGATATGGGTTGGTTGGCTGAAGCTTTCTTT. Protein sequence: CASSLDMGWLAEAFF.